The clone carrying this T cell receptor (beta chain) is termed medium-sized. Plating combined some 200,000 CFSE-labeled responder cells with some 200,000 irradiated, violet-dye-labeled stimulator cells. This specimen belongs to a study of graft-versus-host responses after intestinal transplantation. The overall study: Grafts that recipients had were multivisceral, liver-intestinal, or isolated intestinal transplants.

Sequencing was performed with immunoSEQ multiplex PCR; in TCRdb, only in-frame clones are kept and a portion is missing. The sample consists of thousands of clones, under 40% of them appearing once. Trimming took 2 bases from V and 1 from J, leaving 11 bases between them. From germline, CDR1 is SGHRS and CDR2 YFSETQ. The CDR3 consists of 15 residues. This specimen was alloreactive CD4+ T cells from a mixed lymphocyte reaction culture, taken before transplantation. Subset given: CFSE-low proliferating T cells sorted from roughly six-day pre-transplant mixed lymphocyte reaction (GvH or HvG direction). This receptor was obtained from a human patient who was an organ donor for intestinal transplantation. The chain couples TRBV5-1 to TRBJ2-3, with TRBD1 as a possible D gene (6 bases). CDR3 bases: TGCGCCAGCAGCTTACAGGGTGGACGCACAGATACGCAGTATTTT. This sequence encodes CASSLQGGRTDTQYF.